A selection of T cell receptor beta chains follows, all from one sample in a study of blood T cell repertoires in COVID-19. Repertoires were generated with immunoSEQ multiplex PCR, while TCRdb's copy carries only in-frame clones and drops some. The sample records 110,000 or so clones, over 65% being singletons. The sequenced sample was peripheral blood. These receptors all stem from a woman between 40 and 55 years old with acute or convalescent COVID-19. CDR3s include the opening cysteine and the closing phenylalanine or tryptophan. Fields, in order: D gene, V gene, clone size, J gene, CDR3 protein, CDR3 DNA. A D gene is named only where the DNA matches it firmly. Only part of the rows carry a size: once, few, many, or a class if the clone is expanded.

>NA|TRBV16|NA|TRBJ1-2
CASSPPLGQTFNYGYTF
TGTGCCAGCAGCCCCCCCCTGGGGCAAACTTTTAACTATGGCTACACCTTC
>TRBD1|TRBV6-5|NA|TRBJ1-6
CASTRDSNNSPLHF
TGTGCCAGCACCCGGGACAGCAATAATTCACCCCTCCACTTT
>NA|TRBV19|NA|TRBJ2-1
CASEINSFRRREQFF
TGTGCCAGTGAGATTAACAGTTTCAGGAGGAGAGAGCAGTTCTTC
>NA|TRBV5-1|NA|TRBJ2-3
CASSLDSPTDTQYF
TGCGCCAGCAGCTTGGACAGCCCAACAGATACGCAGTATTTT
>TRBD1|TRBV27|NA|TRBJ1-1
CASSVNRGGTEAFF
TGTGCCAGCAGTGTGAACAGGGGTGGGACTGAAGCTTTCTTT
>TRBD1|TRBV6-5|NA|TRBJ2-7
CTSSDRAAEQYF
TGTACCTCATCGGACAGGGCCGCCGAGCAGTACTTC
>NA|TRBV7-9|NA|TRBJ1-1
CASSRVPRPTGNTEAFF
TGTGCCAGCAGCAGAGTACCTCGCCCCACAGGGAACACTGAAGCTTTCTTT
>TRBD2|TRBV19|NA|TRBJ2-1
CASSIAEAGGLYYNEQFF
TGTGCCAGTAGTATAGCCGAGGCGGGGGGGCTATACTACAATGAGCAGTTCTTC
>TRBD1|TRBV19|NA|TRBJ1-6
CASSIDRDSDLHF
TGTGCCAGTAGTATAGACCGGGACAGCGACCTCCACTTT
>TRBD1|TRBV5-1|NA|TRBJ2-1
CASSLAGGDRNEQFF
TGCGCCAGCAGCTTGGCAGGGGGCGACCGCAATGAGCAGTTCTTC
>NA|TRBV6-5|once|TRBJ1-4
CASSNDRLDEKLFF
TGTGCCAGCAGTAACGACAGGTTAGATGAAAAACTGTTTTTT
>NA|TRBV7-9|NA|TRBJ2-7
CASSLKAYGQYF
TGTGCCAGCAGCTTAAAAGCCTACGGGCAGTACTTC
>NA|TRBV6-5|NA|TRBJ1-1
CASRRTQNTEAFF
TGTGCCAGCAGGCGGACACAGAACACTGAAGCTTTCTTT
>TRBD2|TRBV11-2|NA|TRBJ2-2
CASSSSGGVNTGELFF
TGTGCCAGCAGCTCTAGCGGGGGGGTGAACACCGGGGAGCTGTTTTTT
>NA|TRBV30|once|TRBJ1-5
CAWNQGKQPQHF
TGTGCCTGGAACCAGGGAAAACAGCCCCAGCATTTT
>NA|TRBV7-2|NA|TRBJ1-6
CASSFNTGLNSPLHF
TGTGCCAGCAGCTTTAACACAGGGCTTAATTCACCCCTCCACTTT
>NA|TRBV7-3|NA|TRBJ2-5
CASSLSGVETQYF
TGTGCCAGCAGCTTATCAGGGGTCGAGACCCAGTACTTC
>NA|TRBV6-6|NA|TRBJ2-3
CAIRDLVRDTQYF
TGTGCCATCAGGGACTTAGTAAGGGATACGCAGTATTTT
>NA|TRBV6-5|NA|TRBJ1-1
CASRKRGNTEAFF
TGTGCCAGCAGAAAACGGGGAAACACTGAAGCTTTCTTT
>TRBD1|TRBV25-1|medium-sized|TRBJ2-2
CASSDRQGAGGELFF
TGTGCCAGCAGTGACCGTCAGGGGGCCGGCGGGGAGCTGTTTTTT
>NA|TRBV19|NA|TRBJ1-3
CASSIGLNSGNTIYF
TGTGCCAGTAGTATTGGGCTGAACTCTGGAAACACCATATATTTT
>TRBD1|TRBV29-1|NA|TRBJ2-7
CSVYINRDREGEQYF
TGCAGCGTTTATATAAACCGGGACAGGGAAGGCGAGCAGTACTTC
>NA|TRBV30|NA|TRBJ1-2
CAWSATGPEGYTF
TGTGCCTGGAGCGCTACAGGGCCGGAGGGCTACACCTTC
>NA|TRBV6-6|NA|TRBJ1-1
CASSRSNKLNTEAFF
TGTGCCAGCAGCCGAAGCAATAAATTGAACACTGAAGCTTTCTTT
>NA|TRBV16|NA|TRBJ2-7
CASSSAGTPISYEQYF
TGTGCCAGCAGCAGCGCAGGGACACCCATCTCCTACGAGCAGTACTTC
>NA|TRBV25-1|once|TRBJ2-5
CASSGGGWETQYF
TGTGCCAGCAGTGGGGGCGGCTGGGAGACCCAGTACTTC
>TRBD1|TRBV5-1|few|TRBJ2-7
CASSSTGVGSYEQYF
TGCGCCAGCAGTTCTACAGGGGTGGGCTCCTACGAGCAGTACTTC
>TRBD1|TRBV6-2/TRBV6-3|NA|TRBJ2-7
CASSSPDRSYYEQYF
TGTGCCAGCAGTTCCCCGGACAGGAGTTATTACGAGCAGTACTTC
>NA|TRBV19|many|TRBJ2-7
CASSPHGGRYEQYF
TGTGCCAGTAGTCCGCATGGGGGCCGCTACGAGCAGTACTTC
>NA|TRBV7-2|NA|TRBJ1-1
CASSHGTLNTEAFF
TGTGCCAGCAGCCACGGGACACTGAACACTGAAGCTTTCTTT
>TRBD2|TRBV15|NA|TRBJ2-7
CATSYSLSGGTYEQYF
TGTGCCACCAGCTACTCCCTTAGCGGGGGCACCTACGAGCAGTACTTC
>TRBD1|TRBV5-1|NA|TRBJ1-4
CASSLAGQGGEKLFF
TGCGCCAGCAGCTTGGCCGGGCAGGGGGGTGAAAAACTGTTTTTT
>NA|TRBV4-2|NA|TRBJ2-1
CASSQVTGGANNEQFF
TGTGCCAGCAGCCAAGTGACGGGGGGCGCAAACAATGAGCAGTTCTTC
>TRBD1|TRBV5-6|NA|TRBJ1-2
CASSRMDRGHRGYTF
TGTGCCAGCTCTAGGATGGACAGGGGGCATCGTGGCTACACCTTC
>NA|TRBV7-9|once|TRBJ2-3
CASSRATSTDTQYF
TGTGCCAGCAGCCGAGCGACTAGCACAGATACGCAGTATTTT
>NA|TRBV27|NA|TRBJ2-7
CASSLNRVTAGEQYF
TGTGCCAGCAGTTTGAACAGGGTGACGGCTGGCGAGCAGTACTTC
>NA|TRBV6-1|NA|TRBJ1-4
CASSEIRGGEKLFF
TGTGCCAGCAGTGAAATTAGGGGTGGCGAAAAACTGTTTTTT
>NA|TRBV2|NA|TRBJ1-6
CASIIGVNSPLHF
TGTGCCAGCATTATAGGGGTTAATTCACCCCTCCACTTT
>TRBD1|TRBV7-2|NA|TRBJ2-7
CASSRQGRAEQYF
TGTGCCAGCAGCAGACAGGGCAGGGCCGAGCAGTACTTC
>NA|TRBV11-2|NA|TRBJ2-7
CASSLVLGPYEQYF
TGTGCCAGCAGCTTAGTGTTGGGGCCCTACGAGCAGTACTTC
>NA|TRBV5-4|NA|TRBJ2-7
CASSLNSLAGEQYF
TGTGCCAGCAGCTTGAACAGCCTTGCGGGCGAGCAGTACTTC
>NA|TRBV9|NA|TRBJ1-2
CASSVAVGQGIYGYTF
TGTGCCAGCAGCGTAGCGGTGGGGCAGGGGATCTATGGCTACACCTTC
>TRBD1|TRBV6-6|NA|TRBJ1-5
CASRFRDSPNQPQHF
TGTGCCAGCAGATTCCGGGACAGCCCGAATCAGCCCCAGCATTTT
>NA|TRBV30|NA|TRBJ2-7
CAWSVSTYEQYF
TGTGCCTGGAGTGTATCAACCTACGAGCAGTACTTC
>TRBD1|TRBV13|NA|TRBJ1-6
CASTLLRGPNSPLHF
TGTGCCAGCACCTTACTCAGGGGGCCTAATTCACCCCTCCACTTT
>TRBD1|TRBV19|NA|TRBJ1-6
CASRDRGTPLHF
TGTGCCAGTAGGGACAGGGGAACACCCCTCCACTTT
>NA|TRBV7-2|NA|TRBJ2-1
CASSIDKGAYNEQFF
TGTGCCAGCAGCATTGATAAAGGAGCCTACAATGAGCAGTTCTTC